This is a list of T cell receptor beta chains from one sample in a study of identical twins. TCRdb redid the calling of the 5' RACE reads with MiXCR, one entry per CDR3 protein. The table has hundreds of thousands of distinct CDR3 sequences, 18% seen once. The same sample was also used in a study of T cells expressing NK-cell markers.

The specimen was PBMCs. These receptors were taken from a woman younger than 30 in good health. The CDR3 runs from the conserved cysteine through the conserved F or W. The D gene is left open where the match is weak. The listing skips clone size in some rows; elsewhere it reads once, few, many or a size class.

v_call	d_call	j_call	clone_size	cdr3_nt	cdr3_aa
TRBV5-1	.	TRBJ1-1	.	TGCGCCAGCAGCTCGGACCGAATGAACACTGAAGCTTTCTTT	CASSSDRMNTEAFF
TRBV12-3/TRBV12-4	.	TRBJ1-1	few	TGTGCCAGCAGATCGACTTCAAGGAACACTGAAGCTTTCTTT	CASRSTSRNTEAFF
TRBV20-1	TRBD2	TRBJ2-7	few	TGCAGTGCTAGAGACCTAGCGGGGGGCACGGGTGAGCAGTACTTC	CSARDLAGGTGEQYF
TRBV18	.	TRBJ1-1	few	TGTGCCAGCTCACCAGGGTTAGTTATCTCGAACACTGAAGCTTTCTTT	CASSPGLVISNTEAFF
TRBV6-2/TRBV6-3	TRBD1	TRBJ2-7	few	TGTGCCAGCAGTTACCCGCAGGGGGCGAGGTACGAGCAGTACTTC	CASSYPQGARYEQYF
TRBV20-1	TRBD1	TRBJ1-5	.	TGCAGTGCTCTTGGACAGGGGAATCAGCCCCAGCATTTT	CSALGQGNQPQHF
TRBV12-3/TRBV12-4	TRBD1	TRBJ2-3	many	TGTGCCAGCCCCCCCATTGCGGAGAGGGGGCCAGATACGCAGTATTTT	CASPPIAERGPDTQYF
TRBV20-1	.	TRBJ2-7	.	TGCAGTGCTACGGTCCCAGGGTTTAGTGTTTACGAGCAGTACTTC	CSATVPGFSVYEQYF
TRBV10-3	.	TRBJ1-2	.	TGTGCCATCAGTGAGCCGAGTCAGGGACTGACGGTCGGCTACACCTTC	CAISEPSQGLTVGYTF
TRBV5-1	.	TRBJ2-5	.	TGCGCCAGCAGCCCGGGAGCGCATCGGGAGACCCAGTACTTC	CASSPGAHRETQYF
TRBV11-3	TRBD2	TRBJ2-5	.	TGTGCCAGCAGCCCCGGGAGGATAGAGACCCAGTACTTC	CASSPGRIETQYF
TRBV5-4	.	TRBJ2-1	.	TGTGCCAGCAGCTATAAGGGGCGAGGTGGACGGCGCGCCGTCGGCAATGAGCAGTTCTTC	CASSYKGRGGRRAVGNEQFF
TRBV18	.	TRBJ2-7	once	TGTGCCAGCTCACCAGTGGGGGGACCGGGCGAGCAGTACTTC	CASSPVGGPGEQYF